Listed below are T cell receptor beta chains from one sample, sequenced in a study of cytomegalovirus exposure and HLA in healthy donors. The repertoire was sequenced with immunoSEQ multiplex PCR; TCRdb's copy has only in-frame clones and lacks some. In the table there are 90,000 to 150,000 clones, over 75% of which are singletons. Sequenced material: PBMCs. The origin of the receptors is a man aged 18 to 29 in good health and CMV-seropositive. Each CDR3 is given with its conserved first and last residue.

len: 16
j_gene: TRBJ1-1
v_gene: TRBV19
CDR3aa: CASSIAIATLNTEAFF

len: 16
j_gene: TRBJ2-3
v_gene: TRBV27
CDR3aa: CASSPLGGEVADTQYF

len: 13
j_gene: TRBJ1-1
v_gene: TRBV6-5
CDR3aa: CASSLSGTGKTFF

len: 15
j_gene: TRBJ2-1
v_gene: TRBV7-9
CDR3aa: CASSQDRVAYNEQFF

len: 16
j_gene: TRBJ1-1
v_gene: TRBV27
CDR3aa: CASSSHRGRSNTEAFF

len: 13
j_gene: TRBJ1-2
v_gene: TRBV6-5
CDR3aa: CASSIEAGYGYTF

len: 15
j_gene: TRBJ1-4
v_gene: TRBV27
CDR3aa: CASSSLGRGDEKLFF

len: 16
j_gene: TRBJ2-2
v_gene: TRBV4-2
CDR3aa: CASSLQGAPGTGELFF

len: 15
j_gene: TRBJ2-7
v_gene: TRBV11-2
CDR3aa: CASSFSQGAPSGQYF

len: 16
j_gene: TRBJ1-1
v_gene: TRBV5-8
CDR3aa: CASRPRTGITNTEAFF

len: 13
j_gene: TRBJ1-5
v_gene: TRBV19
CDR3aa: CASSGQVGQPQHF

len: 15
j_gene: TRBJ2-1
v_gene: TRBV30
CDR3aa: CAWRFGGSGLGEQFF

len: 15
j_gene: TRBJ1-2
v_gene: TRBV6-5
CDR3aa: CASRPMGQAHDGYTF

len: 12
j_gene: TRBJ1-1
v_gene: TRBV7-3
CDR3aa: CASKAGDTEAFF

len: 14
j_gene: TRBJ2-7
v_gene: TRBV6-5
CDR3aa: CASSGTGSSYEQYF

len: 11
j_gene: TRBJ2-2
v_gene: TRBV5-6
CDR3aa: CASSFVGELFF

len: 15
j_gene: TRBJ1-6
v_gene: TRBV19
CDR3aa: CASRDRSSYNSPLHF

len: 14
j_gene: TRBJ1-1
v_gene: TRBV5-1
CDR3aa: CASSLTKQNTEAFF

len: 17
j_gene: TRBJ2-1
v_gene: TRBV21-1
CDR3aa: CASSKVLSGRAKYEQFF

len: 16
j_gene: TRBJ1-1
v_gene: TRBV6-1
CDR3aa: CASSEATGQKLTEAFF

len: 15
j_gene: TRBJ2-1
v_gene: TRBV19
CDR3aa: CASRDGLAGYNEQFF

len: 17
j_gene: TRBJ1-5
v_gene: TRBV11-2
CDR3aa: CASSLEGQDGGNQPQHF

len: 17
j_gene: TRBJ2-3
v_gene: TRBV19
CDR3aa: CASSIRFSGGAADTQYF

len: 15
j_gene: TRBJ2-6
v_gene: TRBV10-1
CDR3aa: CASSESCPGANVLTF

len: 15
j_gene: TRBJ2-7
v_gene: TRBV4-1
CDR3aa: CASSQDRNRGVQQYF

len: 16
j_gene: TRBJ2-1
v_gene: TRBV5-1
CDR3aa: CASSLGGGGRLGEQFF

len: 13
j_gene: TRBJ1-2
v_gene: TRBV6-5
CDR3aa: CASSDRTGNGYTF

len: 15
j_gene: TRBJ1-2
v_gene: TRBV5-6
CDR3aa: CASSIGGQGAEGYTF

len: 17
j_gene: TRBJ2-2
v_gene: TRBV4-1
CDR3aa: CASSQVIASGNTGELFF

len: 15
j_gene: TRBJ1-2
v_gene: TRBV5-4
CDR3aa: CASSTDRGLGYGYTF

len: 15
j_gene: TRBJ2-2
v_gene: TRBV6-4
CDR3aa: CASSDSIRGTGELFF

len: 15
j_gene: TRBJ1-1
v_gene: TRBV7-9
CDR3aa: CASSTIQGSLSEAFF

len: 14
j_gene: TRBJ1-1
v_gene: TRBV6-1
CDR3aa: CASSETPRGTEAFF

len: 15
j_gene: -
v_gene: TRBV5-4
CDR3aa: CASSTLTGVPYEQYF

len: 13
j_gene: TRBJ1-2
v_gene: TRBV15
CDR3aa: CATSRGQGYGYTF

len: 15
j_gene: TRBJ2-2
v_gene: TRBV14
CDR3aa: CASSLLAGVSGELFF

len: 15
j_gene: TRBJ2-1
v_gene: TRBV5-4
CDR3aa: CVSSVGKSSYNEQFF

len: 15
j_gene: TRBJ2-7
v_gene: TRBV6-1
CDR3aa: CASSVGTGISYEQYF

len: 16
j_gene: TRBJ2-7
v_gene: TRBV2
CDR3aa: CASTQRWGQQPYEQYF

len: 13
j_gene: TRBJ2-2
v_gene: TRBV9
CDR3aa: CASSGLNTGELFF

len: 16
j_gene: TRBJ2-2
v_gene: TRBV27
CDR3aa: CASKTSGRTNTGELFF

len: 16
j_gene: TRBJ1-4
v_gene: TRBV5-8
CDR3aa: CASSLDRGAANEKLFF

len: 14
j_gene: TRBJ2-5
v_gene: TRBV7-2
CDR3aa: CASSLDPNQETQYF

len: 14
j_gene: TRBJ1-2
v_gene: TRBV7-9
CDR3aa: CASSLARGGYGYTF

len: 14
j_gene: TRBJ1-4
v_gene: TRBV13
CDR3aa: CASSRQGTNEKLFF

len: 14
j_gene: TRBJ2-7
v_gene: TRBV6-5
CDR3aa: CASSGLAGEHEQYF

len: 17
j_gene: TRBJ2-2
v_gene: TRBV6-4
CDR3aa: CASSDLTSGADTGELFF

len: 13
j_gene: TRBJ2-7
v_gene: TRBV4-1
CDR3aa: CASSPSGIYEQYF

len: 15
j_gene: TRBJ1-1
v_gene: TRBV10-3
CDR3aa: CAIRGIIMTRAEAFF

len: 14
j_gene: TRBJ2-5
v_gene: TRBV9
CDR3aa: CASSPGLARETQYF

len: 17
j_gene: TRBJ1-5
v_gene: TRBV15
CDR3aa: CATSRDPRQGLNQPQHF

len: 15
j_gene: TRBJ2-7
v_gene: TRBV7-6
CDR3aa: CASSPTPSYSYEQYF

len: 16
j_gene: TRBJ2-1
v_gene: TRBV15
CDR3aa: CATNVHEFDSYNEQFF

len: 12
j_gene: TRBJ2-3
v_gene: TRBV6-4
CDR3aa: CASSDREDTQYF

len: 13
j_gene: TRBJ1-1
v_gene: TRBV2
CDR3aa: CASIQGRNTEAFF

len: 13
j_gene: TRBJ2-7
v_gene: TRBV7-9
CDR3aa: CASRTGGSYEQYF

len: 10
j_gene: TRBJ1-1
v_gene: TRBV29-1
CDR3aa: CSVVRIEAFF